Here is one T cell receptor beta chain with its context. The sample originates from a study of blood T cell repertoires in COVID-19. Study overall: T cells, B-cell-depleted T cells, or PBMCs supplied cDNA or gDNA.

Recovered Cohort 3 donors showed two negative PCRs, clearance, or symptom resolution. Only in-frame clones appear in the TCRdb table, and some are missing; sequencing was by immunoSEQ multiplex PCR. This sample has roughly 160,000 clones, with roughly 87% found just once. The source is a man aged 45 to 65 who had recovered from COVID-19. Material: PBMCs or T cells enriched from blood (not recorded which).

In DNA, the CDR3 is TGTGCCAGCAGTGTCCTCCAGGGGGATCTAAATGAGCAGTTCTTC. Translation: CASSVLQGDLNEQFF. The rearrangement uses TRBV28 and TRBJ2-1; TRBD1 matches at 7 bases. The germline V gene encodes CDR1 MDHEN and CDR2 SYDVKM. This CDR3 contains 15 residues. The J segment lost 7 bases and the V segment lost 5 bases, leaving 11 bases of the junction unmatched. Supplemented by reference TRBV28 and TRBJ2-1, the full variable domain reads DVKVTQSSRYLVKRTGEKVFLECVQDMDHENMFWYRQDPGLGLRLIYFSYDVKMKEKGDIPEGYSVSREKKERFSLILESASTNQTSMYLCASSVLQGDLNEQFFGPGTRLTVL.